The 20 T cell receptor beta chains below come from one sample, sequenced in a study of human T cells and chemical hapten exposure. MiXCR, applied by TCRdb to the RACE reads, yields one record per CDR3 protein. This sample carries approximately 71,000 distinct CDR3 sequences, roughly 9.2% of them seen once, and the ten largest clones take around 3.3%. Time point: patch test 1, 2 weeks after DPC sensitization. Regarding treatment: therapeutic diphenylcyclopropenone sensitization with weekly scalp DPC. Specimen: whole blood, collected in connection with sensitization to the hapten diphenylcyclopropenone (DPC). The receptors here all came from a middle-aged woman with alopecia areata. Some clones in this sample may be carry-over from other donors' samples.

Only a few counts were recorded for this clonotype. The rearrangement uses TRBV10-1 and TRBJ2-5; 11 nucleotides align to TRBD2. Germline V gene sequence: CDR1 WNHNN, CDR2 SYGVQD (reference sequence). The J segment lost 5 bases and the V segment lost 0 bases, leaving 2 bases of the junction unmatched. This CDR3 region has 15 residues. CDR3 coding DNA: TGCGCCAGCAGTGAGTCGACTAGCGGGGATGAGACCCAGTACTTC. Protein product: CASSESTSGDETQYF.

This clonotype turned up a few times. This chain uses TRBV6-1 with TRBJ1-5; 7 bases align to TRBD1. V was pared by 6 bases and J by 2 bases, with 4 bases of the junction left unmatched. Looked up from germline, CDR1 is MNHNS and CDR2 is SASEGT. This CDR3 comprises 14 residues. The CDR3 here is CASSSGQGNQPQHF. The DNA of the CDR3 is TGTGCCAGCAGCTCTGGACAGGGCAATCAGCCCCAGCATTTT.

This clonotype was detected many times. A junction boundary mismatches the germline segment, possibly from a read error. The chain carries TRBV3-1 and TRBJ2-5; D remains unclear. CDR1 is LGHDT, CDR2 YNNKEL, per germline (reference sequence). This CDR3 region has 11 residues. The CDR3 is CASTQEETQYF. The CDR3 DNA sequence: TGTGCCAGCACCCAAGAAGAGACCCAGTACTTC.

This clonotype was seen many times. The chain has TRBV6-5 and TRBJ1-6; 9 bases match TRBD1. CDR3 size: 17 residues. Germline V CDR1 and CDR2: MNHEY, SVGAGI. V was pared by 3 bases and J by 0 bases, with 3 bases of the junction left unmatched. The DNA for the CDR3 is TGTGCCAGCAGTTATACAGGGGGCTCCTCCTATAATTCACCCCTCCACTTT. It encodes CASSYTGGSSYNSPLHF.

The sample holds a few counts of this clonotype. The chain carries TRBV7-9 and TRBJ2-7, with 7 nucleotides matching TRBD1. With V trimmed by 4 bases and J by 1 base, 10 bases remained unmatched. CDR1 and CDR2 (germline): SEHNR, FQNEAQ (reference sequence). The CDR3 sequence is 16 residues long. For the CDR3, the DNA is TGTGCCAGCAGCTCGGGTTACAGGGGTAAATCCTACGAGCAGTACTTC. As protein: CASSSGYRGKSYEQYF. Combining the CDR3 with reference TRBV7-9 and TRBJ2-7 gives the whole variable domain DTGVSQNPRHKITKRGQNVTFRCDPISEHNRLYWYRQTLGQGPEFLTYFQNEAQLEKSRLLSDRFSAERPKGSFSTLEIQRTEQGDSAMYLCASSSGYRGKSYEQYFGPGTRLTVT.

The table lists this clonotype with many counts. The V gene is TRBV4-1, the J gene TRBJ1-5, with TRBD1 identical over 7 bases. The germline V gene encodes CDR1 MGHRA and CDR2 YSYEKL. The CDR3 contains 14 residues. Trimming cost V 6 bases and J 2 bases; bases outside gene matches: 4. For the CDR3, the DNA is TGCGCCAGCAGTTTCGGACAGGGCAATCAGCCCCAGCATTTT. This translates into CASSFGQGNQPQHF.

This clonotype has a single count. CDR3 DNA: TGTGCCACCAGGGTCGGGACAAAAGAAAAACTGTTTTTT. This gives the protein CATRVGTKEKLFF. The chain combines TRBV15 with TRBJ1-4, with D possibly matching TRBD1 (6 bases). V was trimmed by 6 bases and J by 8 bases, leaving 13 bases between them. In germline, CDR1 is LNHNV, CDR2 YYDKDF (reference sequence). The CDR3 length is 13 residues.

This clonotype was seen many times. The chain links TRBV24-1 to TRBJ1-2; D not resolved. V gave up 6 bases and J gave up 1 base, with 8 bases separating them. Germline loops: CDR1 KGHDR, CDR2 SFDVKD. The CDR3 length is 13 residues. The CDR3 DNA is TGTGCCACCAGTAACTGGGATAACTATGGCTACACCTTC. Its translation: CATSNWDNYGYTF.

This clonotype has only a few counts. The chain couples TRBV3-1 to TRBJ1-1; D unclear. Germline CDR1 is LGHDT and CDR2 is YNNKEL (reference sequence). V dropped 2 bases and J dropped 2 bases, with 3 bases sitting between them. There are 12 residues in the CDR3. CDR3 sequence reads: CASSQINTEAFF. In nucleotides, the CDR3 is TGTGCCAGCAGCCAAATAAACACTGAAGCTTTCTTT.

This clonotype was counted ten times or more. V and J are TRBV12-3 or TRBV12-4 and TRBJ1-2; 8 nucleotides match TRBD1. The CDR3 is 13 amino acids. J lost 7 bases, V lost 6 bases, and 7 bases had no gene match. CDR3 DNA: TGTGCCAGCAGCCCGGGACAGGCCCTTGGCTACACCTTC. Translated, it gives CASSPGQALGYTF.

This clonotype was detected many times. CDR3 amino acids: CASSPSPTGENTGELFF. The CDR3 nucleotides are TGTGCCAGCAGCCCGAGTCCGACAGGGGAGAACACCGGGGAGCTGTTTTTT. The chain has TRBV3-1 and TRBJ2-2, with 8 nucleotides matching TRBD1. The CDR3 loop spans 17 amino acids. CDR1 and CDR2 from the germline V gene are LGHDT and YNNKEL (reference sequence). Trimming took 4 bases from V and 1 from J; bases not matched to a gene: 8.

This chain uses TRBV4-3 with TRBJ2-3; D ambiguous. Between the trimmed V and J ends, which lost 2 bases and 6 bases, there was a span of 12 bases. Germline CDR1 and CDR2: LGHNA and YSLEER. CDR3 length equals 14 residues. Here the CDR3 reads CASSQYFPSDTQYF. CDR3 nucleotides: TGCGCCAGCAGCCAATACTTTCCTTCGGATACGCAGTATTTT.

This clonotype was seen ten or more times. This chain joins TRBV18 and TRBJ1-5; no clear D gene. Looked up from germline, CDR1 is KGHSH and CDR2 is LQKENI. CDR3 size: 15 residues. Trimming took 6 bases from V and 0 from J, leaving 12 bases between them. CDR3 bases: TGTGCCAGCTCGAATGAGGGCTATAGCAATCAGCCCCAGCATTTT. This codes for CASSNEGYSNQPQHF.

This clonotype has just one count. The J gene is TRBJ2-5, the V gene TRBV7-2, with D hard to call. In germline, CDR1 is SGHTA, CDR2 FQGNSA. The CDR3 is 11 amino acids. V was clipped by 1 base and J by 5 bases, with 2 bases between them. CDR3 sequence: CASSLDETQYF. In nucleotides, the CDR3 is TGTGCCAGCAGCTTAGATGAGACCCAGTACTTC.

This clonotype was counted at least ten times. The genes are TRBV18 and TRBJ1-5; possible D gene TRBD1, 5 bases. CDR1 and CDR2 from the germline V gene are KGHSH and LQKENI. CDR3 length: 14 residues. Trimming left V 8 bases short and J 4 bases short, with 15 bases between. The CDR3 loop is CASTSTATNQPQHF. CDR3 coding DNA: TGTGCCAGCACATCGACAGCGACTAATCAGCCCCAGCATTTT.

This clonotype came up many times. V is TRBV7-8 and J is TRBJ1-2; TRBD1 matches 9 bases. V trimming: 4 bases; J trimming: 4 bases; junction bases outside the gene matches: 1. Germline CDR1 reads SGHVS; CDR2 reads FQNEAQ. The length of the CDR3 is 13 residues. CDR3: CASSWGQGYGYTF. The CDR3 region has the DNA TGTGCCAGCAGCTGGGGACAGGGCTATGGCTACACCTTC. Looking up the rest from reference TRBV7-8 and TRBJ1-2 gives the full variable domain: GAGVSQSPRYKVAKRGQDVALRCDPISGHVSLFWYQQALGQGPEFLTYFQNEAQLDKSGLPSDRFFAERPEGSVSTLKIQRTQQEDSAVYLCASSWGQGYGYTFGSGTRLTVV.

V gene TRBV7-2 combines with J gene TRBJ2-7; TRBD2 matches at 7 bases. The length of the CDR3 is 15 residues. Germline-derived CDR1 and CDR2 are SGHTA and FQGNSA. After removal of 3 bases from V and 3 bases from J, the junction contained 8 bases not matched to a gene. CDR3 loop: CASSFAPSGLYEQYF. CDR3 bases: TGTGCCAGCAGCTTCGCGCCTAGCGGTCTCTACGAGCAGTACTTC.

This clonotype was seen many times. V usage is TRBV5-1 and J usage is TRBJ1-1; D gene uncertain. V was pared by 0 bases and J by 1 base, with 10 bases between. The CDR3 has 15 amino acids. Germline V gene data show CDR1 as SGHRS and CDR2 as YFSETQ. The CDR3 reads CASSLEASGNTEAFF. The CDR3 nucleotides are TGCGCCAGCAGCTTGGAGGCCAGTGGGAACACTGAAGCTTTCTTT. Variable domain in full (rest from reference TRBV5-1 and TRBJ1-1): KAGVTQTPRYLIKTRGQQVTLSCSPISGHRSVSWYQQTPGQGLQFLFEYFSETQRNKGNFPGRFSGRQFSNSRSEMNVSTLELGDSALYLCASSLEASGNTEAFFGQGTRLTVV.

The chain couples TRBV7-2 to TRBJ2-1; D not certain. This CDR3 has 14 amino acids. Germline V gene data show CDR1 as SGHTA and CDR2 as FQGNSA. Trimming shortened V by 5 bases and J by 2 bases, and 10 bases separated the two germline ends. CDR3 loop: CASSTQTTYNEQFF. The CDR3 DNA reads TGTGCCAGCAGCACCCAAACTACCTACAATGAGCAGTTCTTC.

This clonotype was picked up many times. This chain joins TRBV5-1 and TRBJ2-4; 12 nucleotides align to TRBD1. CDR1 and CDR2 from the germline V gene are SGHRS and YFSETQ. This CDR3 comprises 18 residues. V shed 3 bases, J shed 1 base, and the junction held 8 bases outside the gene matches. DNA for the CDR3: TGCGCCAGCAGCTCGGGGACAGGGGGCTCGGTGGCCAAAAACATTCAGTACTTC. Encoded protein: CASSSGTGGSVAKNIQYF.